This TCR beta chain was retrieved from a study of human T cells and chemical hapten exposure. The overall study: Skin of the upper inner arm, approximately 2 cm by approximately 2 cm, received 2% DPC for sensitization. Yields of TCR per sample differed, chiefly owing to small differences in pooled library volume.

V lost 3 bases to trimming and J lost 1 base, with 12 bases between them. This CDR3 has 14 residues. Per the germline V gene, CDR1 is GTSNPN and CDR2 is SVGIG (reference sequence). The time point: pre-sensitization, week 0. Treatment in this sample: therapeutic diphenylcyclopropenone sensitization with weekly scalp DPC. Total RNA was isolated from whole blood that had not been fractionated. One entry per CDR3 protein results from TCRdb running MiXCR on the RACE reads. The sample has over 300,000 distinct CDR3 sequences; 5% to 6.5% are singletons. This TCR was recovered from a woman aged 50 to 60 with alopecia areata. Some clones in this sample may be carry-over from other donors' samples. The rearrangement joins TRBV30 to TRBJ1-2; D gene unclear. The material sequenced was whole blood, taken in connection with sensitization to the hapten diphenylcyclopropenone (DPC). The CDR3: CAWSPGRGNYGYTF. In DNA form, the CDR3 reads TGTGCCTGGAGCCCGGGCCGCGGTAACTATGGCTACACCTTC.